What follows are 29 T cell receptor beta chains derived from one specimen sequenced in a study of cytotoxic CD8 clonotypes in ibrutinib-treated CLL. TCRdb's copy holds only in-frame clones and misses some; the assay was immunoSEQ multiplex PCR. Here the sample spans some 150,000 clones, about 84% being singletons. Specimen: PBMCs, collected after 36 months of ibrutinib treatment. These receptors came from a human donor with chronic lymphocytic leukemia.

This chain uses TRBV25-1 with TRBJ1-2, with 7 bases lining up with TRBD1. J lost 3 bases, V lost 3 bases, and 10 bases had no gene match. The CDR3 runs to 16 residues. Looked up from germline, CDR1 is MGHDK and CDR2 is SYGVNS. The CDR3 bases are TGTGCCAGCAGTGACTTTCCGGCCGGGACAGACTATGGCTACACCTTC. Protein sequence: CASSDFPAGTDYGYTF.

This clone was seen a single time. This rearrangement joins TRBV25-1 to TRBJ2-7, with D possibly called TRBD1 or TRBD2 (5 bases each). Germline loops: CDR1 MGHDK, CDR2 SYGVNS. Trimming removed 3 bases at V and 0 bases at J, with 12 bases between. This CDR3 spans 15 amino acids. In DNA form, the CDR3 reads TGTGCCAGCAGTGATCCGGGACGAGACTCCTACGAGCAGTACTTC. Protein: CASSDPGRDSYEQYF.

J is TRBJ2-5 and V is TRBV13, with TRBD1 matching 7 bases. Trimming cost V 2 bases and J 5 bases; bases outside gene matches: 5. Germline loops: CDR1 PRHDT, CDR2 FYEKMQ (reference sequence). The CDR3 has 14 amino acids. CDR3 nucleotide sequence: TGTGCCAGCAGCTTAAACAGGGGATTGGAGACCCAGTACTTC. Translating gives CASSLNRGLETQYF.

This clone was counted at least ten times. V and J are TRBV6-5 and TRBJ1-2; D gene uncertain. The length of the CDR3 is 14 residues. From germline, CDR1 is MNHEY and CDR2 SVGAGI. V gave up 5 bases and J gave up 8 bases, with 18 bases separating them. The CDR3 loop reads CASSRTLDGVGYTF. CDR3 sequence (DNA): TGTGCCAGCAGTCGAACCTTGGATGGAGTCGGCTACACCTTC.

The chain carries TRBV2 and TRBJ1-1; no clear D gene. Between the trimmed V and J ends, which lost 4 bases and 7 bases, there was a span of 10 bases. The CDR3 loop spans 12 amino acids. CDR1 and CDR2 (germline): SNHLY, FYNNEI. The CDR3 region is CASSGLAGEAFF. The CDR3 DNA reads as TGTGCCAGCAGTGGTCTTGCGGGTGAAGCTTTCTTT.

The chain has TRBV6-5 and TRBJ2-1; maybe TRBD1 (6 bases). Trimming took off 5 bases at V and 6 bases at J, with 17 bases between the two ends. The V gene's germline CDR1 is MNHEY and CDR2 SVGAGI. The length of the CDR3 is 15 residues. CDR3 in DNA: TGTGCCAGCAGTATTGCAGGGGATTCGGGCAATGAGCAGTTCTTC. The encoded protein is CASSIAGDSGNEQFF.

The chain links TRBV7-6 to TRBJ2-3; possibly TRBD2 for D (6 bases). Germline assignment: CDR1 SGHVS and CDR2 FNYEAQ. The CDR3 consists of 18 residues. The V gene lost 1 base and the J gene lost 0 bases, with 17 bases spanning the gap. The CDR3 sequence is CASSLGWRGTSSTDTQYF. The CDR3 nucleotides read TGTGCCAGCAGCTTAGGATGGAGGGGAACTTCTAGCACAGATACGCAGTATTTT.

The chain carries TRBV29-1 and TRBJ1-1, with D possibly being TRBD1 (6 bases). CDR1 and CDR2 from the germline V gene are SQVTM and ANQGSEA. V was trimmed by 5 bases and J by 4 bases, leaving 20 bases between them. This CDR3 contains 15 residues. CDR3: CSVRRGGLGSTEAFF. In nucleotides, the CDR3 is TGCAGCGTTCGCAGGGGAGGGTTAGGGAGCACTGAAGCTTTCTTT.

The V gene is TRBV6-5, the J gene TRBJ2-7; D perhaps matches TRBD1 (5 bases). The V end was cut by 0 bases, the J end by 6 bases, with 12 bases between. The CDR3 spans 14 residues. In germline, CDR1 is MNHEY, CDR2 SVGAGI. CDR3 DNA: TGTGCCAGCAGTTACTCGAGATCAGGGATCGAGCAGTACTTC. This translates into CASSYSRSGIEQYF.

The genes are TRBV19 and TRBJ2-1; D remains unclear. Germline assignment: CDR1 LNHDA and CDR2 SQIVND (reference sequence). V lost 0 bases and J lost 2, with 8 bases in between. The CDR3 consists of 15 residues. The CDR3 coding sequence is TGTGCCAGTAGTATAGAGGTGGCAGCCTACAATGAGCAGTTCTTC. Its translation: CASSIEVAAYNEQFF.

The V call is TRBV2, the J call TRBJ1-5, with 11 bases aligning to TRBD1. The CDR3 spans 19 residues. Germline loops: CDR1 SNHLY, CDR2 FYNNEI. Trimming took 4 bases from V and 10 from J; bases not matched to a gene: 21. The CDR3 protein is CASSVMASAGTGGFLPQHF. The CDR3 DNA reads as TGTGCCAGCAGTGTAATGGCATCGGCAGGGACAGGGGGATTCTTACCCCAGCATTTT.

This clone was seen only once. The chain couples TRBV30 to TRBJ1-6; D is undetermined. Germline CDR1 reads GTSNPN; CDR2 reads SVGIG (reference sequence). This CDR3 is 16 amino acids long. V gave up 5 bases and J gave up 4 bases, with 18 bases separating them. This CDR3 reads CAWLEGRQPYNSPLHF. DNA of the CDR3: TGTGCCTGGCTCGAAGGTCGGCAGCCTTATAATTCACCCCTCCACTTT.

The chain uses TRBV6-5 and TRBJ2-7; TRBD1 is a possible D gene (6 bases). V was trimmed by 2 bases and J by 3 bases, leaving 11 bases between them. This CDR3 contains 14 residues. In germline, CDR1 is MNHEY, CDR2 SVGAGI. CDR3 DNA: TGTGCCAGCAGTTACGGGACACCTGACTACGAGCAGTACTTC. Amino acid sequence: CASSYGTPDYEQYF.

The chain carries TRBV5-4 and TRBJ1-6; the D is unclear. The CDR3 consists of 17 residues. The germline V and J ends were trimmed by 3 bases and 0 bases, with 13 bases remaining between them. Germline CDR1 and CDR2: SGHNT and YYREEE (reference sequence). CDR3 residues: CASSSRGGSSYNSPLHF. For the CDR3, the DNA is TGTGCCAGCAGCTCCCGGGGAGGGAGCTCCTATAATTCACCCCTCCACTTT.

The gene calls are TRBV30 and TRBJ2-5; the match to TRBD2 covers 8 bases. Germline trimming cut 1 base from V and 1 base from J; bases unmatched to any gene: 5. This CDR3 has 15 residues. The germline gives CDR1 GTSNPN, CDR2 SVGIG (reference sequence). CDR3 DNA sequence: TGTGCCTGGAGTGGACGGCGGGGGGCCCAAGAGACCCAGTACTTC. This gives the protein CAWSGRRGAQETQYF.

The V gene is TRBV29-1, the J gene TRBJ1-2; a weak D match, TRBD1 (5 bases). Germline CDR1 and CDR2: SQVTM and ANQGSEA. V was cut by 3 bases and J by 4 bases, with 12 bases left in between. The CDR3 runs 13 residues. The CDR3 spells CSVERGAPYGYTF. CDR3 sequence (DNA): TGCAGCGTTGAGAGGGGCGCCCCCTATGGCTACACCTTC.

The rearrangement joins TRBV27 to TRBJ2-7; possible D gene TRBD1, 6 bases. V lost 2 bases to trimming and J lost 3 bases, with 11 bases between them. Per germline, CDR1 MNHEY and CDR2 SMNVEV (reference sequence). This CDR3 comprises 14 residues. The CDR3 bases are TGTGCCAGCAGTTTAACAGGGAAGGACTACGAGCAGTACTTC. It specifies CASSLTGKDYEQYF.

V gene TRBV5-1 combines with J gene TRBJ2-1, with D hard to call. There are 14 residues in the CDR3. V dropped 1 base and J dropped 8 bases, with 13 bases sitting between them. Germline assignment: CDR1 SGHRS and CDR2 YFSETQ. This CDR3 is CASSLNVWGHEQFF. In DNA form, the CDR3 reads TGCGCCAGCAGCTTGAATGTGTGGGGTCATGAGCAGTTCTTC.

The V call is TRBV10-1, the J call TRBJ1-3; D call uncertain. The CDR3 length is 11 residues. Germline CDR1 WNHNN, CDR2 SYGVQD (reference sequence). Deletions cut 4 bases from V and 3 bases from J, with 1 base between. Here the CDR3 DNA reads TGCGCCAGCAGTGTTGGAAACACCATATATTTT. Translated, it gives CASSVGNTIYF.

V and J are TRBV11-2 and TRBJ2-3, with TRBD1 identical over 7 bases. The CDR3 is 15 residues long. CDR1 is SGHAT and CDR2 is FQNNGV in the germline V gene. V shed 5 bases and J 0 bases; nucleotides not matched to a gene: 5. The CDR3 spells CASSVGTASTDTQYF. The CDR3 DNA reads TGTGCCAGCAGCGTTGGGACAGCGAGCACAGATACGCAGTATTTT.

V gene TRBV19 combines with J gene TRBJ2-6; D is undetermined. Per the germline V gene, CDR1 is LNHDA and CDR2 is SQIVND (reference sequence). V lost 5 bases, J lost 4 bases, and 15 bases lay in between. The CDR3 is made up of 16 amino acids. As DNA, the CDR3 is TGTGCCAGTAGTGCGGACCCGGTGAGAGGGGCCAACGTCCTGACTTTC. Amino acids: CASSADPVRGANVLTF. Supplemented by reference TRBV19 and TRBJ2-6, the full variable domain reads DGGITQSPKYLFRKEGQNVTLSCEQNLNHDAMYWYRQDPGQGLRLIYYSQIVNDFQKGDIAEGYSVSREKKESFPLTVTSAQKNPTAFYLCASSADPVRGANVLTFGAGSRLTVL.

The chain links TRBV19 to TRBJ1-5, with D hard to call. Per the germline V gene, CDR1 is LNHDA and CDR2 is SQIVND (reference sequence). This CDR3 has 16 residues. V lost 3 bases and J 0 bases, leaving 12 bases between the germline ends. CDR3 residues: CASSIRRGYSNQPQHF. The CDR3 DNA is TGTGCCAGTAGTATTCGGCGAGGTTATAGCAATCAGCCCCAGCATTTT.

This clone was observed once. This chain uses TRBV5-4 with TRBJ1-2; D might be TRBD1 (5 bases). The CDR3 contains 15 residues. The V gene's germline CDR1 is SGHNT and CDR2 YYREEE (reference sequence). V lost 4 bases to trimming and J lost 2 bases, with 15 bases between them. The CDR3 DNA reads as TGTGCCAGCAGCCACCCGACAGCTGAGAACTATGGCTACACCTTC. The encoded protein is CASSHPTAENYGYTF.

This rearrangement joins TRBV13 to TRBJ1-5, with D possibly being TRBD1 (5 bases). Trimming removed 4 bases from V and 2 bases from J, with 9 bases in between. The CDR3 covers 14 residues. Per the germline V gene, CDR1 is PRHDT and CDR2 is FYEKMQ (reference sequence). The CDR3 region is CASSWGGRNQPQHF. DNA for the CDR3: TGTGCCAGCAGCTGGGGGGGTCGCAATCAGCCCCAGCATTTT.

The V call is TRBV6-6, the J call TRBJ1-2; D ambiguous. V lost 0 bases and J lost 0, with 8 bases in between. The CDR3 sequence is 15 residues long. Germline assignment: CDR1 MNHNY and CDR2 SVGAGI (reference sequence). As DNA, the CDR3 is TGTGCCAGCAGTTACTCTCTTGGGGCTAACTATGGCTACACCTTC. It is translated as CASSYSLGANYGYTF.

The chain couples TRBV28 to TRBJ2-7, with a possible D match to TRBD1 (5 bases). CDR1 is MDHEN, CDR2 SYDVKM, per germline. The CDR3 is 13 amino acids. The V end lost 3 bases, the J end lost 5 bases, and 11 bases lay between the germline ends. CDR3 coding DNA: TGTGCCAGCAGTTTGTCAGGGATTCACGAGCAGTACTTC. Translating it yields CASSLSGIHEQYF.

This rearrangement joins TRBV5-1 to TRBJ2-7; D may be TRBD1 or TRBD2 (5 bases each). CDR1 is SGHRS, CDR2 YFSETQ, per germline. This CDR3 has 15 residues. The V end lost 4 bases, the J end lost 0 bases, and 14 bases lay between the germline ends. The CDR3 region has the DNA TGCGCCAGCAGCCCCGGGACCGACAGCTCCTACGAGCAGTACTTC. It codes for CASSPGTDSSYEQYF.

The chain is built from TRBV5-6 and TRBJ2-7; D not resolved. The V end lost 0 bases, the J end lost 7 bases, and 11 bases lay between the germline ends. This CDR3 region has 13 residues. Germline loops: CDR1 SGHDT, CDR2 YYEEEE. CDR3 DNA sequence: TGTGCCAGCAGCTTGGTGACGCCCGGGGAGCAGTACTTC. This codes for CASSLVTPGEQYF.

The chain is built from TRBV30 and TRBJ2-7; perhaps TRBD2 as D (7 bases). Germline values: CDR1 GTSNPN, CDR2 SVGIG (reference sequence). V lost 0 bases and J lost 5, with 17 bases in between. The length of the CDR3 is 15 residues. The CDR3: CAWSVHGGPYDEQYF. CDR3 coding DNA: TGTGCCTGGAGTGTACACGGGGGGCCCTATGACGAGCAGTACTTC.